The clone carrying this T cell receptor beta chain has only a few counts. The target antigen is unknown. Libraries for TCR beta were made by quantitative 5'-RACE with molecular barcodes. In TCRdb, the 5' RACE reads were re-called with MiXCR into one record per CDR3 protein. The repertoire holds 250,000 to 350,000 distinct CDR3 sequences, with around 20% as singletons. The entry originates in a study of CD8 T cells in ankylosing spondylitis. Findings and caveats of the study: Fewer than ten highly homologous variants made up a TCR beta motif that seemed to typify ankylosing spondylitis blood. Disease-linked clones were reportedly significantly enriched in matched ankylosing spondylitis synovial fluid. Disease-linked clones bore a CD8+ phenotype, appearing relatively rarely in peripheral blood.

Sequenced material: blood, either unsorted or a sorted T cell fraction (not recorded which). The clonotype comes from a male donor with ankylosing spondylitis or in good health (not recorded which).

The CDR3 DNA sequence: TGCGCCAGCAAAGCGTACCCAGGTGTATTATCGAACACCGGGGAGCTGTTTTTT. It is translated as CASKAYPGVLSNTGELFF. The chain links TRBV5-1 to TRBJ2-2; D call uncertain. Germline V gene data show CDR1 as SGHRS and CDR2 as YFSETQ. Trimming took 6 bases from V and 0 from J, leaving 21 bases between them. CDR3 length equals 18 residues.